Below, one T cell receptor (beta chain) is given with its context. These data belong to a study of blood T cell repertoires in COVID-19. Study details: From the United States, Italy and Spain came samples of acute and convalescent COVID-19. PBMCs, B-cell-depleted T cells, or T cells provided the cDNA or gDNA that made up the material.

The germline CDR1 and CDR2 sequences are MGHDK and SYGVNS. Trimming stripped 4 bases from V and 5 bases from J, with 5 bases between. This CDR3 has 11 residues. The authors' processing: Reference gene primer amplification yielded estimated nucleated cell counts. This table comes from immunoSEQ multiplex PCR, and its TCRdb copy is limited to in-frame clones, with some not included. V, J and clone size are those of that table, while D and trimming were read from the DNA. The sample has tens of thousands of clones; roughly nine tenths are singletons. The sequenced sample was peripheral blood. The TCR originated in a human donor in a cohort sampled during active COVID-19. The rearrangement uses TRBV25-1 and TRBJ1-1; perhaps TRBD1 as D (5 bases). CDR3 DNA: TGTGCCAGCAGTGCAGGGACTGAAGCTTTCTTT. Protein sequence: CASSAGTEAFF.